The 26 T cell receptor beta chains below were found in one sample sequenced in a study of T cells in Graves' hyperthyroidism and ophthalmopathy. TCR beta CDR3 regions were amplified from RNA transcripts. The HTBI primer set was used in a first-round RT-PCR of the TCR CDR3. TCRdb re-analysed the multiplex PCR reads in MiXCR, keeping a single row per CDR3 protein. The table includes about 210,000 distinct CDR3 sequences, roughly a sixth detected once. Material: blood. The receptors originated from a man in his fifties with Graves' hyperthyroidism.

The rearrangement uses TRBV27 and TRBJ2-7; 12 bases line up with TRBD1. This CDR3 comprises 16 residues. Germline V lookup: CDR1 MNHEY, CDR2 SMNVEV (reference sequence). The junction had 8 bases not matched to a gene; V was cut back by 3 bases and J by 5 bases. CDR3 nucleotide sequence: TGTGCCAGCAGTTTTTCTCCGGGACAGGGGGCCCACGAGCAGTACTTC. It specifies CASSFSPGQGAHEQYF.

This clonotype was counted only a few times. V is TRBV30 and J is TRBJ1-2; 9 bases agree with TRBD1. The V segment lost 5 bases and the J segment 2 bases; nucleotides outside the gene matches: 9. Germline V gives CDR1 GTSNPN, CDR2 SVGIG (reference sequence). The CDR3 consists of 15 residues. The CDR3 here is CAWGGQGWGNYGYTF. CDR3 coding DNA: TGTGCCTGGGGTGGACAGGGGTGGGGGAACTATGGCTACACCTTC.

This clonotype was detected many times. The chain carries TRBV11-3 and TRBJ2-5; 7 bases line up with TRBD1. CDR3 length equals 14 residues. The V segment lost 4 bases and the J segment 2 bases; nucleotides outside the gene matches: 4. Germline V gene data show CDR1 as SGHNT and CDR2 as YENEEA. The CDR3 loop reads CASSYGTVQETQYF. The DNA for the CDR3 is TGTGCCAGCAGCTACGGGACAGTACAAGAGACCCAGTACTTC.

The chain uses TRBV28 and TRBJ1-1; D is unresolved. The CDR3 extends over 14 amino acids. Trimming took off 5 bases at V and 10 bases at J, with 20 bases between the two ends. The germline CDR1 and CDR2 sequences are MDHEN and SYDVKM. Here the CDR3 reads CASSTGSNRRSAFF. For the CDR3, the DNA is TGTGCCAGCAGTACTGGGTCCAACCGTCGCTCAGCTTTCTTT. The full variable domain, its missing parts supplied by reference TRBV28 and TRBJ1-1, is DVKVTQSSRYLVKRTGEKVFLECVQDMDHENMFWYRQDPGLGLRLIYFSYDVKMKEKGDIPEGYSVSREKKERFSLILESASTNQTSMYLCASSTGSNRRSAFFGQGTRLTVV.

At least ten counts were recorded for this clonotype. The chain is built from TRBV11-2 and TRBJ2-1; no clear D. Per germline, CDR1 SGHAT and CDR2 FQNNGV. The CDR3 is 15 residues long. V shed 5 bases and J shed 4 bases, with 15 bases lying between them. The CDR3, as DNA: TGTGCCAGCAGCCTCGGCCCTTGGGAATACAATGAGCAGTTCTTC. Amino acid sequence: CASSLGPWEYNEQFF.

There are many counts of this clonotype. This rearrangement joins TRBV3-1 to TRBJ2-1; 9 bases agree with TRBD2. With V trimmed by 1 base and J by 7 bases, 5 bases remained unmatched. Germline loops: CDR1 LGHDT, CDR2 YNNKEL (reference sequence). The CDR3 spans 15 residues. Here the CDR3 DNA reads TGTGCCAGCAGCCAAGGGACTAGCGCTCCTAATGAGCAGTTCTTC. This encodes CASSQGTSAPNEQFF.

This clonotype was seen ten or more times. The chain joins TRBV20-1 to TRBJ2-2; 7 positions agree with TRBD2. The germline CDR1 and CDR2 sequences are DFQATT and SNEGSKA (reference sequence). The CDR3 runs 15 residues. The V gene end was trimmed by 6 bases and the J gene end by 4 bases; junction bases not matched to a gene: 11. The CDR3 DNA follows: TGCAGTGCGCCGCCCGTAGCGGGCGCCACCGGGGAGCTGTTTTTT. It specifies CSAPPVAGATGELFF.

This clonotype showed up many times. The V gene is TRBV2, the J gene TRBJ2-3; 8 bases match TRBD2. The CDR3 contains 14 residues. The V segment lost 3 bases and the J segment 6 bases; nucleotides outside the gene matches: 5. Germline V gives CDR1 SNHLY, CDR2 FYNNEI. The CDR3 protein is CASSDQRESDTQYF. The CDR3 region has the DNA TGTGCCAGCAGTGACCAGCGGGAGAGTGATACGCAGTATTTT.

This clonotype was detected only a few times. The chain uses TRBV5-8 and TRBJ2-5; D possibly uses TRBD1 or TRBD2 (5 bases each). The CDR3 totals 19 residues. Trimming pared 0 bases from V and 3 bases from J, leaving 24 bases between. CDR1 SGHTS and CDR2 YDEGEE come from the germline V gene. CDR3 sequence: CASSLGGWGQDGLEETQYF. Written as DNA, the CDR3 is TGTGCCAGCAGCTTGGGGGGGTGGGGCCAGGACGGTTTAGAAGAGACCCAGTACTTC.

In this sample, this clonotype turned up a few times. This rearrangement joins TRBV4-1 to TRBJ1-2, with D possibly matching TRBD1 (5 bases). There are 15 residues in the CDR3. Germline V gene data show CDR1 as MGHRA and CDR2 as YSYEKL. The ends were cut back, 1 base at V and 2 bases at J, with 11 bases in the middle. The CDR3 protein is CASSQAGTLNYGYTF. The CDR3 nucleotides read TGCGCCAGCAGCCAAGCCGGGACGCTGAACTATGGCTACACCTTC.

The gene calls are TRBV29-1 and TRBJ2-5; D uncertain. The CDR3 is 12 amino acids. The ends were cut back, 4 bases at V and 2 bases at J, with 8 bases in the middle. CDR1 and CDR2 (germline): SQVTM, ANQGSEA. The CDR3 bases are TGCAGCGTTGGCTACCTACAAGAGACCCAGTACTTC. Translated, it gives CSVGYLQETQYF.

This clonotype was recorded many times. The V call is TRBV12-5, the J call TRBJ2-1, with TRBD2 matching over 10 bases. Trimming removed 1 base from V and 0 bases from J; junction bases left unmatched: 9. The CDR3 is 19 amino acids. Germline-derived CDR1 and CDR2 are LGHNT and FRNRAP. This chain's CDR3 is CASGLAGTSGISSYNEQFF. CDR3 in DNA: TGTGCTAGTGGTTTGGCCGGTACTAGCGGGATTAGCTCCTACAATGAGCAGTTCTTC.

This clonotype was counted many times. The genes are TRBV6-1 and TRBJ1-4, with D possibly being TRBD1 (6 bases). This CDR3 is 15 amino acids long. The germline V and J ends were trimmed by 7 bases and 0 bases, with 12 bases remaining between them. The germline V gene has CDR1 MNHNS and CDR2 SASEGT. CDR3 sequence (DNA): TGTGCCAGCAACAGGGCCTCTGCAACTAATGAAAAACTGTTTTTT. Protein sequence: CASNRASATNEKLFF.

This clonotype was counted only a few times. This sequence joins TRBV5-1 and TRBJ2-6; D possibly corresponds to TRBD1 (5 bases). Germline V gene sequence: CDR1 SGHRS, CDR2 YFSETQ. V dropped 7 bases and J dropped 1 base, with 9 bases sitting between them. The CDR3 consists of 14 residues. CDR3 nucleotide sequence: TGCGCCAGCTGGTCAGGGTCTGGGGCCAACGTCCTGACTTTC. It codes for CASWSGSGANVLTF.

The V gene is TRBV11-2, the J gene TRBJ1-1, with D perhaps TRBD1 (5 bases). The V end lost 9 bases, the J end lost 5 bases, and 16 bases lay between the germline ends. Per germline, CDR1 SGHAT and CDR2 FQNNGV. The CDR3 has 13 residues. The CDR3 region is CASSRAGKTEAFF. The CDR3 bases are TGTGCCAGTAGTCGGGCAGGGAAAACTGAAGCTTTCTTT.

The V gene is TRBV3-1, the J gene TRBJ2-4, with 7 positions matching TRBD2. The CDR3 runs 16 residues. J gave up 8 bases and V 4 bases, and 14 bases lay outside the gene matches. Germline CDR1 and CDR2: LGHDT and YNNKEL (reference sequence). The CDR3 DNA reads TGTGCCAGCAGCCCCCGTGCGGCTAGTGCGGGAGACATTCAGTACTTC. This codes for CASSPRAASAGDIQYF.

This clonotype was seen a handful of times. The chain carries TRBV10-2 and TRBJ2-7; 11 nucleotides align to TRBD2. Trimming at V came to 8 bases and at J to 1 base, leaving 7 bases not matched to a gene. Per germline, CDR1 WSHSY and CDR2 SAAADI. The CDR3 is 15 residues long. This CDR3 is CASLRLAGSSYEQYF. In DNA form, the CDR3 reads TGCGCCAGCCTGAGACTAGCGGGATCGTCCTACGAGCAGTACTTC.

This clonotype was counted ten times or more. This chain links TRBV20-1 with TRBJ2-3; D possibly uses TRBD1 or TRBD2 (5 bases each). The CDR3 is 17 amino acids. Germline loops: CDR1 DFQATT, CDR2 SNEGSKA (reference sequence). Trimming removed 3 bases at V and 5 bases at J, with 24 bases between. CDR3 in amino acids: CSASPVTGRDLVDTQYF. The CDR3 DNA follows: TGCAGTGCTAGTCCGGTTACAGGTCGGGACCTGGTAGATACGCAGTATTTT.

This clonotype was seen a few times. This chain uses TRBV6-2 or TRBV6-3 with TRBJ1-1; tentatively, D is TRBD1 (5 bases). V was trimmed by 8 bases and J by 7 bases, leaving 23 bases between them. The germline V gene encodes CDR1 MNHEY and CDR2 SVGEGT. The CDR3 consists of 15 residues. The CDR3 DNA sequence: TGTGCCAGCCGCGTTGTCTTTGAGGGGATCGGTGAAGCTTTCTTT. Protein sequence: CASRVVFEGIGEAFF.

The chain carries TRBV19 and TRBJ2-2; tentatively, D is TRBD1 or TRBD2 (5 bases each). Trimming cost V 7 bases and J 4 bases, with 16 bases left between them. CDR1 and CDR2 from the germline V gene are LNHDA and SQIVND (reference sequence). The CDR3 totals 15 residues. The CDR3 loop is CASTYRWGSTGELFF. The DNA of the CDR3 is TGTGCCAGTACCTATAGATGGGGGAGCACCGGGGAGCTGTTTTTT. Full variable domain (remainder filled in from reference TRBV19 and TRBJ2-2): DGGITQSPKYLFRKEGQNVTLSCEQNLNHDAMYWYRQDPGQGLRLIYYSQIVNDFQKGDIAEGYSVSREKKESFPLTVTSAQKNPTAFYLCASTYRWGSTGELFFGEGSRLTVL.

Ten or more counts support this clonotype. V usage is TRBV28 and J usage is TRBJ2-7; a weak D match, TRBD2 (6 bases). CDR1 and CDR2 from the germline V gene are MDHEN and SYDVKM. CDR3 length: 13 amino acids. V lost 8 bases to trimming and J lost 2 bases, with 13 bases between them. The chain's CDR3 is CASGGDRPYEQYF. CDR3 nucleotide sequence: TGTGCCAGCGGAGGGGACCGGCCCTACGAGCAGTACTTC.

In its sample, this clonotype was seen many times. This sequence joins TRBV24-1 and TRBJ2-1; TRBD2 agrees at 11 bases. The CDR3 sequence is 14 residues long. Per the germline V gene, CDR1 is KGHDR and CDR2 is SFDVKD. V gave up 6 bases and J gave up 5 bases; unmatched junction bases: 2. Here the CDR3 DNA reads TGTGCCACCAGTCGGGGACTAGCGGACAATGAGCAGTTCTTC. As protein: CATSRGLADNEQFF.

This clonotype was seen more than once but under ten times. This chain uses TRBV7-2 with TRBJ2-3; D is uncertain. V lost 5 bases and J 1 base, leaving 13 bases between the germline ends. The CDR3 loop spans 15 amino acids. The germline gives CDR1 SGHTA, CDR2 FQGNSA. The CDR3 spells CASSQLARGTDTQYF. The CDR3 DNA is TGTGCCAGCAGCCAGCTGGCACGTGGCACAGATACGCAGTATTTT.

V gene TRBV11-3 combines with J gene TRBJ1-1; D may be TRBD1 (5 bases). CDR1 is SGHNT and CDR2 is YENEEA in the germline V gene. The V gene lost 1 base and the J gene lost 3 bases, with 15 bases spanning the gap. The CDR3 covers 16 residues. CDR3 nucleotides: TGTGCCAGCAGCTTAGGCGTTGGGGGAACGGACACTGAAGCTTTCTTT. Translated, it gives CASSLGVGGTDTEAFF.

This clonotype was seen a handful of times. V is TRBV18 and J is TRBJ1-6; 8 positions agree with TRBD1. V shed 5 bases and J 7 bases; nucleotides not matched to a gene: 7. CDR3 length equals 15 residues. Germline V gene sequence: CDR1 KGHSH, CDR2 LQKENI. This CDR3 is CASSERQGNNSPLHF. CDR3 nucleotide sequence: TGTGCCAGCTCAGAACGACAGGGGAACAATTCACCCCTCCACTTT.

The table lists this clonotype with many counts. This rearrangement joins TRBV9 to TRBJ2-2; D is undetermined. With 0 bases removed from V and 3 bases from J, the gap between germline ends came to 0 bases. Germline V lookup: CDR1 SGDLS, CDR2 YYNGEE. The CDR3 has 12 amino acids. Here the CDR3 reads CASSVDTGELFF. CDR3 nucleotide sequence: TGTGCCAGCAGCGTAGACACCGGGGAGCTGTTTTTT.